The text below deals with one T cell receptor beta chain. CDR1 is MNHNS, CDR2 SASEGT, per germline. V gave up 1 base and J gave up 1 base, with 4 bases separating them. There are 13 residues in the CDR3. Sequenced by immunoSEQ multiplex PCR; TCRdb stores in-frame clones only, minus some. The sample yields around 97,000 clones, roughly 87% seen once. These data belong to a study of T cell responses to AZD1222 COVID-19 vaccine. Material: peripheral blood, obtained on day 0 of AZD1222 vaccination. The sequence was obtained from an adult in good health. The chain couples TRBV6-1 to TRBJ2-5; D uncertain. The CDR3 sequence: CASSEGTQETQYF. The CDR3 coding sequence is TGTGCCAGCAGTGAAGGGACCCAAGAGACCCAGTACTTC.